The T cell receptor (beta chain) described here comes from a study of tumor T cells in aggressive B-cell lymphoma (dated by TCRdb to between 2016 and 2019). The library was generated by the immunoSEQ multiplex PCR assay. TCRdb took this table from immuneACCESS and kept in-frame rearrangements with V and J called. Such tables lack part of the clones; where checked against another copy, unresolved V genes explain under half of the gap, and the rest is unexplained. In this sample the table shows more than 950 clones, roughly 82% of which occur a single time. The ten largest clones take up under 15% of the sample. About this clone itself: Its binding antigen is unknown. One base away there is no much larger clone; base qualities are not given.

From its cysteine to its phenylalanine, the CDR3 spans 12 amino acids. Only CDR3 DNA is held: 36 bases, read in frame from base 1. The germline V gene provides CDR1 SGHTA and CDR2 FQGNSA. Deletion took 7 bases off V and 4 bases off J, with a span of 8 bases between the germline ends. The TCR comes from an adult with diffuse large B cell lymphoma. The V and J genes are TRBV7-2 and TRBJ1-3, with no reliable assignment of the D segment. Sequencing input: tumor tissue. CDR3 sequence: CASTPGGNTIYF. The DNA sequence reads TGTGCCAGCACCCCGGGGGGAAACACCATATATTTT.